This is a list of T cell receptor beta chains from one sample in a study of T cell repertoires in cytomegalovirus infection. TCRdb ran MiXCR on the reads and lists one entry per CDR3 protein. The sample yields hundreds of thousands of distinct CDR3 sequences, 33% seen once. For these TCRs, the target antigens are not known. The sequencing here drew on cultured PBMCs, taken from culture after CMV antigen stimulation. These receptors were collected from a human donor in good health (CMV status not recorded). Some clones in this sample may be carry-over from other donors' samples. CDR3s include the opening cysteine and the closing phenylalanine or tryptophan. Fields, in order: J gene, V gene, D gene, clone size, CDR3 DNA, CDR3 protein. A D gene is named only where the DNA matches it firmly. Size is omitted from some rows. Given values are once, few, many or a class for expanded clones.

>TRBJ2-2|TRBV7-6|-|-
TGTGCCAGCAGCTTCCAAGGACTCGAAACCGGGGAGCTGTTTTTT
CASSFQGLETGELFF
>TRBJ1-6|TRBV12-5|-|few
TGTGCTAGTGGTTCCACAGTTGAGTCACCCCTCCACTTT
CASGSTVESPLHF
>TRBJ1-1|TRBV6-8|TRBD1|-
TGTGCCAGCAGTTACAGGACAGGAGCCGGGACTGAAGCTTTCTTT
CASSYRTGAGTEAFF
>TRBJ2-7|TRBV7-6|TRBD2|few
TGTGCCAGCAGCTCAGGACTAGCGGGACTCAACTTCGAGCAGTACTTC
CASSSGLAGLNFEQYF
>TRBJ1-3|TRBV4-1|-|-
TGTGCCAGCAGCCAAGAAAAGTTTACTGGAAACATCATATATTTT
CASSQEKFTGNIIYF
>TRBJ2-7|TRBV12-3/TRBV12-4|-|-
TGTGCCAGCAGTTTATACGCGGAGCAGTACTTC
CASSLYAEQYF
>TRBJ2-7|TRBV27|-|-
TGTGCCAGCAGTCTTTTCCCCTCCTGGGAGCAGTACTTC
CASSLFPSWEQYF
>TRBJ1-2|TRBV5-1|-|-
TGCGCCAGCAGCATCGGTCAAGATGTCTATGGCTACACCTTC
CASSIGQDVYGYTF
>TRBJ2-5|TRBV7-2|-|-
TGTGCCAGCAGCTCGATTTTGGAGACCCAGTACTTC
CASSSILETQYF
>TRBJ2-7|TRBV28|-|-
TGTGCCAGCAGTGAGCCCCGCCGCGAGCAGTACTTC
CASSEPRREQYF
>TRBJ1-1|TRBV6-1|-|-
TGTGCCAGCATTAATCAGGGGAGCACTGAAGCTTTCTTT
CASINQGSTEAFF
>TRBJ1-2|TRBV7-9|-|-
TGTGCCAGCAGCTTTCGTGAGGGTCCCGGTGTCTTCTATGGCTACACCTTC
CASSFREGPGVFYGYTF
>TRBJ2-5|TRBV7-6|TRBD2|many
TGTGCCAGCAGCTTAGGGAGCGGGGAAGAGACCCAGTACTTC
CASSLGSGEETQYF
>TRBJ2-3|TRBV7-9|-|-
TGTGCCAGCGTACGCAGCACTAGCACAGATACGCAGTATTTT
CASVRSTSTDTQYF
>TRBJ2-3|TRBV20-1|-|few
TGCAGTGCTCGTTCGTATAGCACAGATACGCAGTATTTT
CSARSYSTDTQYF
>TRBJ2-1|TRBV7-9|-|-
TGTGCCAGCAGCTTAGAAGTCTTC
CASSLEVF
>TRBJ2-3|TRBV7-2|TRBD2|few
TGTGCCAGCAGCTTCTGGACTAGCGTGTTGGGAGATACGCAGTATTTT
CASSFWTSVLGDTQYF
>TRBJ2-5|TRBV20-1|TRBD2|-
TGCAGTGCGCCCATACTAGCGGGAGTGGAGACCCAGTACTTC
CSAPILAGVETQYF
>TRBJ1-3|TRBV20-1|-|-
TGCAGTGCTCCCCTCGGAAACACCATATATTTT
CSAPLGNTIYF
>TRBJ2-3|TRBV7-9|-|-
TGTGCCAGCAGCTCTCGGGGAGCCACAGATACGCAGTATTTT
CASSSRGATDTQYF
>TRBJ2-3|TRBV5-6|-|-
TGTGCCAGCAGCCCCGCCATTCTCCCCACAGATACGCAGTATTTT
CASSPAILPTDTQYF
>TRBJ2-3|TRBV7-9|-|-
TGTGCCAGCAGCAAACCCGGGACACTAAACACAGATACGCAGTATTTT
CASSKPGTLNTDTQYF
>TRBJ2-4|TRBV6-6|TRBD1|-
TGTGCCAGCAGTGCCGGGACAGGGGCCAAAAACATTCAGTACTTC
CASSAGTGAKNIQYF
>TRBJ1-1|TRBV5-6|-|few
TGTGCCAGCAGCTTGGCCTTGGCATATGAAGCTTTCTTT
CASSLALAYEAFF
>TRBJ1-3|TRBV28|-|few
TGTGCCAGCAGTCCCACCGGGTCTGCCGGAAACACCATATATTTT
CASSPTGSAGNTIYF
>TRBJ2-7|TRBV27|TRBD2|-
TGTGCCAGCAGTTTTTTAGCGGGAGCTCCCGAGCAGTACTTC
CASSFLAGAPEQYF
>TRBJ2-1|TRBV4-2|-|few
TGTGCCAGCAGCCAAGATACAGCCAATGAGCAGTTCTTC
CASSQDTANEQFF
>TRBJ2-5|TRBV30|-|-
TGTGCCTGGAGCCCCAGGGTTGTTGGGACCCAGTACTTC
CAWSPRVVGTQYF
>TRBJ2-1|TRBV12-3/TRBV12-4|-|-
TGTGCCAGCAGTTTAGACCCGGGGCCTTACAATGAGCAGTTCTTC
CASSLDPGPYNEQFF
>TRBJ1-4|TRBV6-1|-|-
TGTGCCAGCAGTGACGGGCGGGGAGAAAAACTGTTTTTT
CASSDGRGEKLFF
>TRBJ2-2|TRBV7-8|-|many
TGTGCCAGCAGCTTACGGGGGTGGGAGCTGTTTTTT
CASSLRGWELFF
>TRBJ1-5|TRBV7-2|-|-
TGTGCCAGCAGCCAGAGTACAGAGCGACAGCCCCAGCATTTT
CASSQSTERQPQHF
>TRBJ1-2|TRBV7-2|TRBD1|-
TGTGCCAGCAGCCCTCGGGACAGGTCCTATGGCTACACCTTC
CASSPRDRSYGYTF
>TRBJ2-2|TRBV6-1|-|many
TGTGCCAGCAGTAGCTCGCGATCGGGGGACACCGGGGAGCTGTTTTTT
CASSSSRSGDTGELFF
>TRBJ2-3|TRBV3-1|TRBD1|-
TGTGCCAGCAGCAATCCCGGGACAGGGCCGGCAGATACGCAGTATTTT
CASSNPGTGPADTQYF
>TRBJ2-2|TRBV27|-|many
TGTGCCAGCAGTTTCCTCCCGGCCGGGGAGCTGTTTTTT
CASSFLPAGELFF
>TRBJ1-5|TRBV19|TRBD1|few
TGTGCCAGTAGTGGGGTGACAGGGAGGAATCAGCCCCAGCATTTT
CASSGVTGRNQPQHF
>TRBJ2-5|TRBV6-8|TRBD1|-
TGTGCCAGCAGTTCTTCACAGGGGCCAGAGACCCAGTACTTC
CASSSSQGPETQYF
>TRBJ2-5|TRBV7-6|-|-
TGTGCCAGCAGTCAGATACAAGAGACCCAGTACTTC
CASSQIQETQYF
>TRBJ2-2|TRBV6-2/TRBV6-3|-|once
TGTGCCAGCATATTTGGCGGGGAGCTGTTTTTT
CASIFGGELFF
>TRBJ2-3|TRBV7-2|-|many
TGTGCCAGCAGCCGGGACCGACTATATACGCAGTATTTT
CASSRDRLYTQYF
>TRBJ1-5|TRBV20-1|-|-
TGCAGTGCTAGTTATCTGGGACTTAGCAATCAGCCCCAGCATTTT
CSASYLGLSNQPQHF
>TRBJ1-2|TRBV2|-|-
TGTGCCAGCAAAGCAAAGTGGGGCGACAACTTAAACTATGGCTACACCTTC
CASKAKWGDNLNYGYTF
>TRBJ2-5|TRBV20-1|-|-
TGCAGTGCTAGAGACAGGGTTAATGGAGGAGAGACCCAGTACTTC
CSARDRVNGGETQYF
>TRBJ1-1|TRBV28|-|-
TGTGCCAGCAGTCCCCTCCGGGCATCTGAAGCTTTCTTT
CASSPLRASEAFF
>TRBJ2-1|TRBV7-2|-|few
TGTGCCAGCACGACCATGAAGGGCTGGGATGAGCAGTTCTTC
CASTTMKGWDEQFF
>TRBJ2-2|TRBV28|-|-
TGTGCCAGCAGTTTCCGCGGTGCCGGGGAGCTGTTTTTT
CASSFRGAGELFF
>TRBJ1-3|TRBV7-2|-|many
TGTGCCAGCAGCCCTCGGGGGGTCTCTGGAAACACCATATATTTT
CASSPRGVSGNTIYF
>TRBJ1-5|TRBV28|-|-
TGTGCCAGCAGTTCCGACACGCTGGCCCAGCATTTT
CASSSDTLAQHF
>TRBJ2-1|TRBV12-3/TRBV12-4|-|-
TGTGCCAGCAGCTACGTCTCCGGGACACGGACGTTCTTC
CASSYVSGTRTFF
>TRBJ2-2|TRBV29-1|-|-
TGCAGCGTAAAGCAGGAAAACACCGGGGAGCTGTTTTTT
CSVKQENTGELFF
>TRBJ2-5|TRBV5-5|-|-
TGTGCCAGCAGCATGACTTGGGAGACCCAGTACTTC
CASSMTWETQYF
>TRBJ2-1|TRBV10-3|-|-
TGTGCCACCAAGGAGGGCCTAAACAATGAGCAGTTCTTC
CATKEGLNNEQFF
>TRBJ2-5|TRBV20-1|TRBD2|-
TGCAGTGCTACACAGGCGGGGGGTGGAGAGACCCAGTACTTC
CSATQAGGGETQYF
>TRBJ1-2|TRBV11-2|-|-
TGTGCCAGCAGCAAAGGACAGAATAAAAACTATGGCTACACCTTC
CASSKGQNKNYGYTF
>TRBJ2-2|TRBV19|-|-
TGTGCCACCCGTTCCGCCGGGGAGCTGTTTTTT
CATRSAGELFF
>TRBJ2-7|TRBV4-1|-|many
TGCGCCAGCAGCCAAGATTTGGACTACCGCTACGAGCAGTACTTC
CASSQDLDYRYEQYF